The sequence of this T cell receptor (beta chain) was determined in a study of shared clonotypes between healthy human individuals. Original processing notes: ImmunoSEQ junction-only sequences lacked quality scores, so their filtering differed. Profiling relied on immunoSEQ multiplex PCR, and the TCRdb table lists in-frame clones only, not all of them. The DNA was the basis for D and trimming; V, J and clone size are from that table. The profile shows some 2.3 million clones, about 92% of them singletons. Every donor was a Caucasian adult from Nashville, Tennessee. Germline assignment: CDR1 LNHDA and CDR2 SQIVND (reference sequence). Trimming shortened V by 8 bases and J by 3 bases, and 13 bases separated the two germline ends. This CDR3 is 13 amino acids long.

The material sequenced was naive CD4+ T cells from PBMCs. Subset specified: CD45RA+ positively selected. The V gene is TRBV19, the J gene TRBJ2-5; no clear D. The sequence was collected from a man between 18 and 35 years old in good health. Some clones in this sample may be carry-over from other donors' samples. The CDR3 region is CASSRTVEETQYF. Written as DNA, the CDR3 is TGTGCCAGTTCTCGGACGGTTGAAGAGACCCAGTACTTC.